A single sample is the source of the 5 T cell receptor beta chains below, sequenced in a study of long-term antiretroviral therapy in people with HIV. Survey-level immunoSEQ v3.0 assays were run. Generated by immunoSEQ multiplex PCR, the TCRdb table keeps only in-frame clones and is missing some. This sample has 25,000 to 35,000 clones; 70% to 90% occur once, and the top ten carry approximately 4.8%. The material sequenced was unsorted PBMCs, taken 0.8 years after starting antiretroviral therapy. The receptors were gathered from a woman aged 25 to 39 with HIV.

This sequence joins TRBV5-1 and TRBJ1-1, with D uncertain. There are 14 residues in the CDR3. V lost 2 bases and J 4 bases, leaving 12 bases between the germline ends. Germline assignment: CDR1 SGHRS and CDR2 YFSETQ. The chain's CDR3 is CASSFYSGVTEAFF. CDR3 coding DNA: TGCGCCAGCAGCTTTTACAGTGGGGTCACTGAAGCTTTCTTT.

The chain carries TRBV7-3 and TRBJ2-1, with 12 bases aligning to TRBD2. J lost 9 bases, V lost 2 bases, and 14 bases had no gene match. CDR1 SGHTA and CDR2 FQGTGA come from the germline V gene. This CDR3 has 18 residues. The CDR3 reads CASSLSASASGGAAEQFF. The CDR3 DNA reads TGTGCCAGCAGCTTATCGGCCTCTGCTAGCGGGGGGGCCGCTGAGCAGTTCTTC.

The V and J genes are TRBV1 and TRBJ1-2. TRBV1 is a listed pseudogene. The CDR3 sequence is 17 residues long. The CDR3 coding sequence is TGCACCAGCAGCCAAGATAAAGAGGTGGGGGTTGGCTATGGCTACACCTTC. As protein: CTSSQDKEVGVGYGYTF.

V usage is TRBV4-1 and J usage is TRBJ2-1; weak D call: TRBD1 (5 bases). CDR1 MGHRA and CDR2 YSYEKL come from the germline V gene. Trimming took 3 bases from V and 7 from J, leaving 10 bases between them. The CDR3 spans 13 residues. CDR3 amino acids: CASSQRQLNEQFF. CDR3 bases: TGCGCCAGCAGCCAGAGACAGCTAAATGAGCAGTTCTTC.

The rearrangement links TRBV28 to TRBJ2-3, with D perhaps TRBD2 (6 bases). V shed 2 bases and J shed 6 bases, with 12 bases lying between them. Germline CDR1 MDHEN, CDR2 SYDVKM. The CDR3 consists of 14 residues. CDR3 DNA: TGTGCCAGCAGTTTAGCGGGAACCGGGGATACGCAGTATTTT. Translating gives CASSLAGTGDTQYF.